The 22 T cell receptor beta chains given below trace back to one sample, sequenced in a study of T cell responses to AZD1222 COVID-19 vaccine. Assay: immunoSEQ multiplex PCR; the TCRdb copy retains only in-frame clones and omits some. The table shows about 180,000 clones, with about 90% occurring only once. The material sequenced was peripheral blood, taken on day 0 of AZD1222 vaccination. Source of these receptors: an adult in good health.

The V call is TRBV6-6, the J call TRBJ2-1; possibly TRBD2 for D (6 bases). Germline V lookup: CDR1 MNHNY, CDR2 SVGAGI (reference sequence). V lost 6 bases and J 0 bases, leaving 15 bases between the germline ends. The CDR3 runs to 16 residues. The chain's CDR3 is CASSSRDLSSYNEQFF. The DNA for the CDR3 is TGTGCCAGCAGCTCCCGGGACTTAAGCTCCTACAATGAGCAGTTCTTC.

The chain is built from TRBV5-6 and TRBJ2-3; D is possibly TRBD1 or TRBD2 (7 bases each). The ends were cut back, 4 bases at V and 6 bases at J, with 18 bases in the middle. The CDR3 covers 15 residues. Germline V gene sequence: CDR1 SGHDT, CDR2 YYEEEE. In nucleotides, the CDR3 is TGTGCCAGCAGCCCCAGGGGGGGGCCTTTCGATACGCAGTATTTT. This codes for CASSPRGGPFDTQYF.

This chain links TRBV15 with TRBJ2-3, with 9 bases that match TRBD1. The V gene's germline CDR1 is LNHNV and CDR2 YYDKDF (reference sequence). V shed 3 bases and J 2 bases; nucleotides not matched to a gene: 9. The CDR3 totals 17 residues. Written as DNA, the CDR3 is TGTGCCACCAGCAGGGACGGGACAGGGCCGGCCACAGATACGCAGTATTTT. Its protein is CATSRDGTGPATDTQYF. The whole variable domain, filled in from reference TRBV15 and TRBJ2-3, reads DAMVIQNPRYQVTQFGKPVTLSCSQTLNHNVMYWYQQKSSQAPKLLFHYYDKDFNNEADTPDNFQSRRPNTSFCFLDIRSPGLGDTAMYLCATSRDGTGPATDTQYFGPGTRLTVL.

The rearrangement joins TRBV11-1 to TRBJ2-7; D could derive from TRBD1 or TRBD2 (6 bases each). Germline V gene sequence: CDR1 SGHAT, CDR2 FQDESV (reference sequence). The CDR3 is 15 residues long. Trimming stripped 5 bases from V and 0 bases from J, with 14 bases between. The CDR3 coding sequence is TGTGCCAGCAGCAGGGGGGCGGGCTACTCCTACGAGCAGTACTTC. Its translation is CASSRGAGYSYEQYF.

Concerning this clone: The junction and the germline gene differ at one end; a read error may be behind it. This sequence joins TRBV7-7 and TRBJ2-5, with D perhaps TRBD2 (5 bases). The CDR3 is 12 amino acids. Germline assignment: CDR1 SSHAT and CDR2 FNYEAQ (reference sequence). The CDR3 coding sequence is TGTGCTAGCAGCCCCCGGGGAGAGACCCAGTACTTC. Translated: CASSPRGETQYF. The entire variable domain, with the rest obtained from reference TRBV7-7 and TRBJ2-5, is as follows: GAGVSQSPRYKVTKRGQDVTLRCDPISSHATLYWYQQALGQGPEFLTYFNYEAQPDKSGLPSDRFSAERPEGSISTLTIQRTEQRDSAMYRCASSPRGETQYFGPGTRLLVL.

This clone was recorded once. CDR3 coding DNA: TGTGCCAGCAGCCAGGGGCCGGAAAGGAACTATGGCTACACCTTC. Encoded protein: CASSQGPERNYGYTF. The chain has TRBV14 and TRBJ1-2; D might be TRBD1 (5 bases). The CDR3 extends over 15 amino acids. Germline CDR1 and CDR2: SGHDN and FVKESK. The V end was cut by 3 bases, the J end by 2 bases, with 13 bases between.

The chain employs TRBV4-3 and TRBJ1-2; D may be TRBD1 (6 bases). CDR1 is LGHNA and CDR2 is YSLEER in the germline V gene. The length of the CDR3 is 20 residues. Deletions cut 0 bases from V and 7 bases from J, with 30 bases between. The CDR3 is CASSQEGGAVVAGPSLGYTF. CDR3 nucleotides: TGCGCCAGCAGCCAAGAAGGGGGAGCGGTCGTGGCAGGCCCTTCCCTTGGCTACACCTTC.

The V and J genes are TRBV28 and TRBJ1-1; D not resolved. CDR1 and CDR2 (germline): MDHEN, SYDVKM. With 4 bases removed from V and 9 bases from J, the gap between germline ends came to 9 bases. There are 11 residues in the CDR3. The CDR3 DNA reads as TGTGCCAGCAGTTCCCTCTCGAAAGCTTTCTTT. As protein: CASSSLSKAFF.

The rearrangement links TRBV3-1 (or the pseudogene TRBV3-2) to TRBJ2-3; TRBD2 aligns across 11 bases. Trimming cost V 3 bases and J 6 bases; bases outside gene matches: 14. The germline CDR1 and CDR2 sequences are LGHDT and YNNKEL (reference sequence). This CDR3 contains 18 residues. The CDR3 region has the DNA TGTGCCAGCAGCCATCAAAAGGGTAGCGGGGGGGCATGGGATACGCAGTATTTT. It yields the protein CASSHQKGSGGAWDTQYF.

This clone was seen once. The gene calls are TRBV3-1 (or the pseudogene TRBV3-2) and TRBJ1-1; D is undetermined. With 1 base removed from V and 6 bases from J, the gap between germline ends came to 18 bases. CDR3 size: 16 residues. The germline gives CDR1 LGHDT, CDR2 YNNKEL (reference sequence). DNA for the CDR3: TGTGCCAGCAGCCAAGGTTTGAAGGGTCCGTTGGCTGAAGCTTTCTTT. This codes for CASSQGLKGPLAEAFF.

The CDR3 nucleotides are TGTGCCAGTAAAGTCTGGCCAAACAATGAGCAGTTCTTC. Translation gives CASKVWPNNEQFF. The rearrangement uses TRBV19 and TRBJ2-1; the D is unclear. This CDR3 is built from 13 residues. V lost 7 bases, J lost 5 bases, and 12 bases lay in between. The germline gives CDR1 LNHDA, CDR2 SQIVND (reference sequence).

The CDR3 protein is CASSLARSPAGGKGDEQFF. CDR3 sequence (DNA): TGTGCCAGCAGTTTAGCACGATCCCCCGCGGGAGGAAAAGGGGATGAGCAGTTCTTC. The rearrangement links TRBV28 to TRBJ2-1, with TRBD2 identical over 8 bases. This CDR3 has 19 amino acids. J gave up 8 bases and V 2 bases, and 20 bases lay outside the gene matches. Germline V gene data show CDR1 as MDHEN and CDR2 as SYDVKM.

The genes are TRBV12-3 or TRBV12-4 and TRBJ2-3; possibly TRBD2 for D (5 bases). The CDR3 runs to 11 residues. V was trimmed by 8 bases and J by 6 bases, leaving 9 bases between them. The CDR3 reads CASDYGDTQYF. CDR3 DNA: TGTGCCAGCGACTATGGCGATACGCAGTATTTT.

V is TRBV27 and J is TRBJ2-1; 9 positions agree with TRBD2. The V gene's germline CDR1 is MNHEY and CDR2 SMNVEV (reference sequence). This CDR3 spans 15 amino acids. J was trimmed by 6 bases and V by 5 bases; bases with no gene match: 8. The CDR3 loop is CASSPGTSLSNEQFF. CDR3 DNA sequence: TGTGCCAGCAGTCCGGGGACTAGCCTATCCAATGAGCAGTTCTTC.

This rearrangement joins TRBV13 to TRBJ2-7; D gene ambiguous. The germline V gene has CDR1 PRHDT and CDR2 FYEKMQ (reference sequence). There are 13 residues in the CDR3. V was trimmed by 0 bases and J by 7 bases, leaving 10 bases between them. This chain's CDR3 is CASSLGLLREQYF. CDR3 bases: TGTGCCAGCAGCTTAGGCCTTCTGCGGGAGCAGTACTTC.

This clone occurred a few times. The CDR3 DNA reads as TGCGCCAGCAGCCAACACACTAGCGGGGGGTCCTACGAGCAGTACTTC. Protein: CASSQHTSGGSYEQYF. The chain recombines TRBV4-1 with TRBJ2-7; 12 bases are shared with TRBD2. The CDR3 has 16 residues. The J segment lost 1 base and the V segment lost 2 bases, leaving 3 bases of the junction unmatched. Per the germline V gene, CDR1 is MGHRA and CDR2 is YSYEKL.

V and J are TRBV5-1 and TRBJ2-1; D call uncertain. The CDR3 runs to 16 residues. CDR1 is SGHRS and CDR2 is YFSETQ in the germline V gene. V lost 6 bases and J lost 10, with 26 bases in between. The CDR3: CASKEFATGMSREQFF. CDR3 in DNA: TGCGCCAGCAAGGAGTTCGCGACTGGGATGTCGAGGGAGCAGTTCTTC.

The rearrangement links TRBV5-1 to TRBJ2-5; either TRBD1 or TRBD2 may supply D (6 bases each). From germline, CDR1 is SGHRS and CDR2 YFSETQ. CDR3 length: 12 residues. The V and J ends lost 2 bases and 10 bases respectively, with 12 bases between them. The CDR3 DNA reads as TGCGCCAGCAGCTTTAACAGGGAGGTCCAGTACTTC. Protein sequence: CASSFNREVQYF.

This chain links TRBV5-1 with TRBJ2-3, with 10 bases fitting TRBD2. The ends lost 5 bases at V and 6 bases at J; junction bases unmatched: 18. Germline assignment: CDR1 SGHRS and CDR2 YFSETQ. The CDR3 length is 18 residues. The CDR3 DNA sequence: TGCGCCAGCAGTCCCCCCACCGGTGGAGCGGGAGGGTCCGATACGCAGTATTTT. This gives the protein CASSPPTGGAGGSDTQYF.

The chain combines TRBV5-1 with TRBJ2-5, with D tentatively TRBD1 (6 bases). V was cut by 0 bases and J by 2 bases, with 8 bases left in between. In germline, CDR1 is SGHRS, CDR2 YFSETQ. The CDR3 is made up of 14 amino acids. Written as DNA, the CDR3 is TGCGCCAGCAGCTTGGACAGGGTTCAAGAGACCCAGTACTTC. This gives the protein CASSLDRVQETQYF.

This chain connects TRBV19 to TRBJ1-2; 8 nucleotides agree with TRBD1. The ends lost 4 bases at V and 0 bases at J; junction bases unmatched: 7. Germline V gene sequence: CDR1 LNHDA, CDR2 SQIVND (reference sequence). The CDR3 runs 16 residues. This chain's CDR3 is CASSTQGQATNYGYTF. In DNA form, the CDR3 reads TGTGCCAGTAGTACCCAGGGACAGGCGACTAACTATGGCTACACCTTC. Full variable domain (rest looked up from reference TRBV19 and TRBJ1-2): DGGITQSPKYLFRKEGQNVTLSCEQNLNHDAMYWYRQDPGQGLRLIYYSQIVNDFQKGDIAEGYSVSREKKESFPLTVTSAQKNPTAFYLCASSTQGQATNYGYTFGSGTRLTVV.

The genes are TRBV3-1 (or the pseudogene TRBV3-2) and TRBJ1-4; D call uncertain. Germline-derived CDR1 and CDR2 are LGHDT and YNNKEL (reference sequence). The CDR3 runs to 15 residues. Trimming stripped 1 base from V and 8 bases from J, with 14 bases between. CDR3 DNA sequence: TGTGCCAGCAGCCAAGTAAGGGAGGTCGGGGAAAAACTGTTTTTT. Encoded protein: CASSQVREVGEKLFF.